Below, one T cell receptor beta chain is given with its context. No antigen is known for it. CDR3 size: 15 residues. This specimen comes from a study of monozygotic twins with inflammatory bowel disease. Findings of the study overall: Backing was not found for a single strong signal or clonotype associated with IBD. Repertoires of patients may have been made more variable by differing immunosuppressive treatments.

UMIs that had a 6-nucleotide sample barcode were put in using template switching. From its re-call of the 5' RACE reads, TCRdb lists each CDR3 protein once, without DNA. Here the sample table reports roughly 90,000 distinct CDR3 sequences. Sequencing was performed on blood. The receptor was derived from a human donor with ulcerative colitis or Crohn's disease, or a healthy co-twin of an affected twin (not recorded which). The chain combines TRBV12-3 or TRBV12-4 with TRBJ2-5; no DNA is available, so the TRBD2 call from TCRdb remains unchecked. The CDR3 is CASSSRRGLQETQYF.